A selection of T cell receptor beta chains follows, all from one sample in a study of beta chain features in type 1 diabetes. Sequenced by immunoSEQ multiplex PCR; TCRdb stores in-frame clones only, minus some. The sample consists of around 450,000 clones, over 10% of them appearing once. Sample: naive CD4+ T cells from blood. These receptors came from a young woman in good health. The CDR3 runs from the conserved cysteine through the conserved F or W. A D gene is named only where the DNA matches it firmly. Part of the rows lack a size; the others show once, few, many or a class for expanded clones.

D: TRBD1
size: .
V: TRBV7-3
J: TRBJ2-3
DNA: TGTGCCAGCAGCTTACCCACAGGGGCCACAGATACGCAGTATTTT
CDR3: CASSLPTGATDTQYF

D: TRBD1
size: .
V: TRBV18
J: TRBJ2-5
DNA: TGTGCCAGCTCTTGGACAGGAAGGCAAGAGACCCAGTACTTC
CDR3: CASSWTGRQETQYF

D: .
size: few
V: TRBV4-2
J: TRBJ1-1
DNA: TGTGCCAGCAGCCAATATTCACAGATGAACACTGAAGCTTTCTTT
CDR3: CASSQYSQMNTEAFF

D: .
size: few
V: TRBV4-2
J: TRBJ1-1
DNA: TGTGCCAGCAGCCAAGTGATTCGGAGGACCAACACTGAAGCTTTCTTT
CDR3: CASSQVIRRTNTEAFF

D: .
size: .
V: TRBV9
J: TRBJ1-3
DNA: TGTGCCAGCAGCGTAGGGCCCGGCGAGGACACCATATATTTT
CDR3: CASSVGPGEDTIYF

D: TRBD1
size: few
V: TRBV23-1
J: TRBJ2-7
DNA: TGCGCCAGCAGTCAAGGGGACAGGACTCAACCTCGGGAGCAGTACTTC
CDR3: CASSQGDRTQPREQYF

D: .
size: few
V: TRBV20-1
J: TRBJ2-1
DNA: TGCAGTGCCGCCGTCTACAATGAGCAGTTCTTC
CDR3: CSAAVYNEQFF

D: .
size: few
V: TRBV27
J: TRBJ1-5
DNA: TGTGCCAGCAGTTTATCTGGCAGGGTGCTAAGTCAGCCCCAGCATTTT
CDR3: CASSLSGRVLSQPQHF

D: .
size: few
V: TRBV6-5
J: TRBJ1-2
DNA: TGTGCCAGCAGGACGGAGTTCTATGGCTACACCTTC
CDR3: CASRTEFYGYTF

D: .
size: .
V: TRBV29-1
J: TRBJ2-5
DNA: TGCAGCGTTTATAACGGGAAGGGCGGGGAGACCCAGTACTTC
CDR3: CSVYNGKGGETQYF

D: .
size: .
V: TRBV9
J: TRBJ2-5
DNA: TGTGCCAGCAGCGTAGTAGCTAGCCGGGGAGAGACCCAGTACTTC
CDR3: CASSVVASRGETQYF

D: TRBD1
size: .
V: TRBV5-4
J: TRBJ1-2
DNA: TGTGCCAGCAGCACCCCGACAGGGGGTTTACATGGCTACACCTTC
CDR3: CASSTPTGGLHGYTF

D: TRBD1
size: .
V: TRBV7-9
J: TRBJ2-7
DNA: TGTGCCAGCAGCCCCCGGTATGGGACAGGGGTGAGAGAGCAGTACTTC
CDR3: CASSPRYGTGVREQYF

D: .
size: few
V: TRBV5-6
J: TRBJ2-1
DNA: TGTGCCAGCAGCTTGGGAGAGACCGTAACCCATGAGCAGTTCTTC
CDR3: CASSLGETVTHEQFF

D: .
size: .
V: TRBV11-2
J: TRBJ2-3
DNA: TGTGCCAGCAGCTGGACGGGAGCATCAGGGACAGATACGCAGTATTTT
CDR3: CASSWTGASGTDTQYF